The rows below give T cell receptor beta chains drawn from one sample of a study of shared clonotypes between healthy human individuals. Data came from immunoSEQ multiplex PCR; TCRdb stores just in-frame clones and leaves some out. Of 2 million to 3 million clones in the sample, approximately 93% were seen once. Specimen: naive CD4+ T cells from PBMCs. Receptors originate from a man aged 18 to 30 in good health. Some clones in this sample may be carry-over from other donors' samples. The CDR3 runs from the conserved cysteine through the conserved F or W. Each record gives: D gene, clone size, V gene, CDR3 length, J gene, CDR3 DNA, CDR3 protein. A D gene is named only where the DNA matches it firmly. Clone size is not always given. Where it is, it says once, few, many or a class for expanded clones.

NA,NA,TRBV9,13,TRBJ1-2,TGTGCCAGCAGCGCACTCCCTAACTATGGCTACACCTTC,CASSALPNYGYTF
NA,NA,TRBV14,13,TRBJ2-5,TGTGCCAGCAGCCAAGATCCGGCAGGGACCCAGTACTTC,CASSQDPAGTQYF
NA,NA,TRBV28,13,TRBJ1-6,TGTGCCAGCGGTGGCAGAGGGGGTTCACCCCTCCACTTT,CASGGRGGSPLHF
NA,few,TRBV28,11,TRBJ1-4,TGTGCCAGCAGTTTATCTGAAAAACTGTTTTTT,CASSLSEKLFF
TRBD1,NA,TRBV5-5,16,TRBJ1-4,TGTGCCAGCGCATACAGGGGGCGAGCAACTAATGAAAAACTGTTTTTT,CASAYRGRATNEKLFF
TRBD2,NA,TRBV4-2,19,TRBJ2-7,TGTGCCAGCAGCCATCCCACGGGACTAGCGGGAGGCAGTCGCTACGAGCAGTACTTC,CASSHPTGLAGGSRYEQYF
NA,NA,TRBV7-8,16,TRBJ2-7,TGTGCCAGCAGTCCAAACGTGGCGGGAAGCTCCTACGAGCAGTACTTC,CASSPNVAGSSYEQYF
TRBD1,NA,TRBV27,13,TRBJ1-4,TGTGCCAACTGGACAGGGTTCGGTGAAAAACTGTTTTTT,CANWTGFGEKLFF
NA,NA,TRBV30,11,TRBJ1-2,TGTGCCTGGAGTCCCCGACAGGGCTACACCTTC,CAWSPRQGYTF
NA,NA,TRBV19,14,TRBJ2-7,TGTGCCAGTAGTAACAGTCGGGGGAACTACGAGCAGTACTTC,CASSNSRGNYEQYF
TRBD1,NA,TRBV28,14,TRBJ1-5,TGTGCCAGCAGTTTTGGCAGGGGGCGTCAGCCCCAGCATTTT,CASSFGRGRQPQHF
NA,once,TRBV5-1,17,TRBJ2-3,TGCGCCAGCAGCCTCCAACGGGGCGGGACGCGCACAGATACGCAGTATTTT,CASSLQRGGTRTDTQYF
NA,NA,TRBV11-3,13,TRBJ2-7,TGTGCCAGCAGCTTAGGGCCACGGCGCGAGCAGTACTTC,CASSLGPRREQYF
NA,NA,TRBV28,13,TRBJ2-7,TGTGCCAGCAGTCCCCCGAGGCGGGTCGAGCAGTACTTC,CASSPPRRVEQYF
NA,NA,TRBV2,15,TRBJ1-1,TGTGCCAGCAGTGAAGTGGGACTCCCGGATGGTGAAGCTTTCTTT,CASSEVGLPDGEAFF
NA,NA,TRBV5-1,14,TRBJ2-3,TGCGCCAGCAGCGTGGACAGTAGCACAGATACGCAGTATTTT,CASSVDSSTDTQYF
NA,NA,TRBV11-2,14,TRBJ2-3,TGTGCCAGCAGCCCCACAGGGTGGGCAGATACGCAGTATTTT,CASSPTGWADTQYF
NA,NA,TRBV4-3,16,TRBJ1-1,TGCGCCAGCAGCCAAGATAAGGGACTCATGAACACTGAAGCTTTCTTT,CASSQDKGLMNTEAFF
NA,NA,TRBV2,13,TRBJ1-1,TGTGCCAGCTCCGGGGGAGTAGGCACTGAAGCTTTCTTT,CASSGGVGTEAFF
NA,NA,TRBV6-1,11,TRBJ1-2,TGTGCCAGCAGGCCCAACTATGGCTACACCTTC,CASRPNYGYTF
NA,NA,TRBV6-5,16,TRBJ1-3,TGTGCCAGCAGTTACTCGATTTTACCTTCTGGAAACACCATATATTTT,CASSYSILPSGNTIYF
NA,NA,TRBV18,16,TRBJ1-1,TGTGCCAGCTCACCATTGATGGGGGCCTTGAACACTGAAGCTTTCTTT,CASSPLMGALNTEAFF
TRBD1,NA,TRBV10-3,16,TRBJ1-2,TGTGCCATCAGTGAGTCTCCAGGGGGCGATTCCTATGGCTACACCTTC,CAISESPGGDSYGYTF
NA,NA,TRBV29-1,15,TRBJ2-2,TGCAGCGTTGAGGGCCGTGGCACTTCCACCGGGGAGCTGTTTTTT,CSVEGRGTSTGELFF
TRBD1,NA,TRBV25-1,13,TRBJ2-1,TGTGCCAGCAGCCGGGACAGGGTCTATGAGCAGTTCTTC,CASSRDRVYEQFF
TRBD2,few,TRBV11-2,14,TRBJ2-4,TGTGCCAGCAGCGCGCCACACGCGGGGGACATTCAGTACTTC,CASSAPHAGDIQYF
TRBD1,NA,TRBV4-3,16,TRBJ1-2,TGCGCCAGCAGTCCCGAGGCCTCTCAGGGGGGCTATGGCTACACCTTC,CASSPEASQGGYGYTF
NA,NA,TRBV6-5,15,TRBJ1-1,TGTGCCAGCACCCTCAACCCGCCTTGGGGGACTGAAGCTTTCTTT,CASTLNPPWGTEAFF
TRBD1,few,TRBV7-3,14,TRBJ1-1,TGTGCCAGGCGACAGGGAGGGGAGAACACTGAAGCTTTCTTT,CARRQGGENTEAFF
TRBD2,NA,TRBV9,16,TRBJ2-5,TGTGCCAGCAGCGCCACGGGACTAGCGGGAGGAGAGACCCAGTACTTC,CASSATGLAGGETQYF
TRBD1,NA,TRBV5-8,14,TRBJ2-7,TGTGCCAGCAGCTTGCGCACAGGGGGCTACGAGCAGTACTTC,CASSLRTGGYEQYF
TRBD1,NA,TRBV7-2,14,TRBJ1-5,TGTGCCAGCAGCTTAGGGACAGGGAATCAGCCCCAGCATTTT,CASSLGTGNQPQHF
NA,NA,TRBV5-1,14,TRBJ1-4,TGCGCCAGCAGCTTGGGCAGTACAAAAGAAAAACTGTTTTTT,CASSLGSTKEKLFF
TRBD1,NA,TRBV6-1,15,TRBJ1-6,TGTGCCAGCAGCCGCAGCGGGACAGGGGCCTCACCCCTCCACTTT,CASSRSGTGASPLHF
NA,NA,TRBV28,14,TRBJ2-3,TGTGCCAGCAGTCGGGGACTTAACACAGATACGCAGTATTTT,CASSRGLNTDTQYF
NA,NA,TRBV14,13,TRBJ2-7,TGTGCCAGCAGCCAAGTGAGCCTATACGAGCAGTACTTC,CASSQVSLYEQYF
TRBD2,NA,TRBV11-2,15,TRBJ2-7,TGTGCCAGCAGCCGAGAGACTAGCGGCACCTACGAGCAGTACTTC,CASSRETSGTYEQYF
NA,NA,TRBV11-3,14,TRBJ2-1,TGTGCCAGCAGCTTAGGTGGACTCTACAATGAGCAGTTCTTC,CASSLGGLYNEQFF
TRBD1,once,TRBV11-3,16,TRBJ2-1,TGTGCCAGCAGCCCCCGGGACAGGGGAACGTACAATGAGCAGTTCTTC,CASSPRDRGTYNEQFF
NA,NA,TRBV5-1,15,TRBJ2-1,TGCGCCAGCAGCACAACCGGAAGTTCCTACAATGAGCAGTTCTTC,CASSTTGSSYNEQFF
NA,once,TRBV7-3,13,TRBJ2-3,TGTGCCAGCAGCCCCTCCGGCGCGTATACGCAGTATTTT,CASSPSGAYTQYF
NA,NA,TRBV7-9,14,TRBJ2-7,TGTGCCAGCATCCCCGGGTCGGGCAGCTACGAGCAGTACTTC,CASIPGSGSYEQYF
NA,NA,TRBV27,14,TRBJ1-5,TGTGCCAGCAGTTTTGGACGGGCTAATCAGCCCCAGCATTTT,CASSFGRANQPQHF
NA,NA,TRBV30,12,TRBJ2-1,TGTGCCTGGAGTGTAATTCCCGTTCAGCAGTTCTTC,CAWSVIPVQQFF
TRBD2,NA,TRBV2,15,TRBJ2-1,TGTGCCAGCAGCAGAGGGACTAGCTCCTACAATGAGCAGTTCTTC,CASSRGTSSYNEQFF
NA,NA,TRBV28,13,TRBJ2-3,TGTGCCAGCAGTCCACTTCCGGAGGGTACGCAGTATTTT,CASSPLPEGTQYF
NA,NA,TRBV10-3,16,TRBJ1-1,TGTGCCATCAGTGCCTTAAACAGGGCCTTGAACACTGAAGCTTTCTTT,CAISALNRALNTEAFF
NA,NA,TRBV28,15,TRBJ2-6,TGTGCCAGCAGTTTATGGTCCTCTGGGGCCAACGTCCTGACTTTC,CASSLWSSGANVLTF
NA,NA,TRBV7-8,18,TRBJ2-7,TGTGCCAGCAGAGGTACGAGACGCACCAACGCCACCCCCTACGAGCAGTACTTC,CASRGTRRTNATPYEQYF
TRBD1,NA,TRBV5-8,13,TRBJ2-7,TGTGCCAGCAGCGAGGGACAGAACTACGAGCAGTACTTC,CASSEGQNYEQYF
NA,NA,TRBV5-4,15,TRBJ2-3,TGTGCCAGCAGCTTGGAGCCGCCGAGCACAGATACGCAGTATTTT,CASSLEPPSTDTQYF
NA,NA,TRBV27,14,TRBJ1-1,TGTGCCAGCAGTTTCGCAGGGATGAACACTGAAGCTTTCTTT,CASSFAGMNTEAFF
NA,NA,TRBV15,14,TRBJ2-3,TGTGCCACCAGCAGGGTCAGCGGCACAGATACGCAGTATTTT,CATSRVSGTDTQYF